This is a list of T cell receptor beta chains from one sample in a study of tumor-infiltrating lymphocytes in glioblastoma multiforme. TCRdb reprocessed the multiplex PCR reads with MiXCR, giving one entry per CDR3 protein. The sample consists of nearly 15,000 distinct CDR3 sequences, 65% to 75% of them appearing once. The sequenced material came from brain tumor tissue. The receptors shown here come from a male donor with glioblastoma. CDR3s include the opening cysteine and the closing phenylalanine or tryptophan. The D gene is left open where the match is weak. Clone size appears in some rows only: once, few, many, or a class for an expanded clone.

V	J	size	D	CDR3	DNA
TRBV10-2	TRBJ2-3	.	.	CASSEAGVGGDTQYF	TGCGCCAGCAGTGAGGCAGGGGTCGGGGGAGACACGCAGTATTTT
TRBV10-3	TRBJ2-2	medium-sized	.	CAISGADGGELFF	TGTGCCATCAGCGGGGCTGATGGCGGGGAGCTGTTTTTT
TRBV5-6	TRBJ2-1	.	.	CASSSVSYTQQFF	TGTGCCAGCAGCTCCGTTTCCTATACTCAGCAGTTCTTC
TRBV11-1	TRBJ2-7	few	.	CASSLESYEQYF	TGTGCCAGCAGCTTAGAGTCCTACGAGCAGTACTTC
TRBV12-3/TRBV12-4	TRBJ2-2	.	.	CDSSPGTGELFF	TGTGACAGCAGTCCCGGGACCGGGGAGCTGTTTTTT
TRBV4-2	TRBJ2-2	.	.	CASSQDKAGRELFF	TGTGCCAGCAGCCAAGATAAAGCGGGCCGGGAGCTGTTTTTT
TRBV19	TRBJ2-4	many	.	CASSINHPPNIQYF	TGTGCCAGTAGTATTAACCATCCCCCTAACATTCAGTACTTC
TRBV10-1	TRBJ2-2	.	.	CVSSDQVGAGELFF	TGCGTCAGCAGTGATCAGGTTGGCGCCGGTGAGCTCTTTTTT
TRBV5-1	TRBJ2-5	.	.	CASTDRYGASRETQYF	TGCGCCAGCACCGACCGGTACGGGGCCAGCCGGGAGACCCAGTACTTC
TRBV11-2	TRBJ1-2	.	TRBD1	CASSSATGVGYCYTF	TGTGCCAGCAGCTCGGCAACAGGGGTGGGCTATTGCTACACCTTC